This entry features one T cell receptor beta chain sequence. Its cognate antigen has yet to be identified. No per-base quality is available; no much larger clone lies one base away. The immunoSEQ Assay was used to sequence TCR beta CDR3 regions from DNA. The authors' analysis ran thus. T cell density was computed as TCR beta template counts normalized to usable DNA estimated by amplifying housekeeping genes. Using the preseqR package, richness was estimated by extrapolating to 120,000 templates for tissue samples and 400,000 templates for PBMC samples. Clonality was defined as one minus Pielou's evenness. Tissue-enriched TCRs were identified by differential abundance testing using productive amino-acid clonotypes, minimum total count 5 and alpha 0.1. The Jaccard Index and the Morisita Overlap Index were used to measure repertoire overlap between compartments. GLIPH grouped TCR beta CDR3s together with public tetramer-defined viral CDR3s, and a viral motif had to include at least three viral sequences and show V-gene enrichment. The immuneACCESS repertoire file appears here via TCRdb, limited to in-frame rearrangements. These files lack a portion of the clones; in checked studies, under half of the deficit traces to unresolved V genes, and the cause of the others is not known. V and J calls and clone size are those listed in that table; D and trimming were worked out from the DNA. This sample is represented by 8,500 or so clones; about 87% of them were singletons. Less than 35% of the sample lies in the top ten.

The germline V gene (reference sequence) sets CDR1 to LNHNV and CDR2 to YYDKDF. V is shortened by 3 bases, J by 6 bases, and the region joining them spans 15 bases. Taken from cysteine to phenylalanine, the CDR3 has 15 residues. Of all the DNA, just the CDR3 is kept, 45 bases in frame from base 1. At diagnosis, peripheral blood, uninvolved tumor-adjacent lung and tumor were collected and were preserved as a mix of fresh-frozen and FFPE material. For TCR repertoire profiling, blood samples were analyzed as peripheral blood mononuclear cells. This entry comes from a study of T cells in localized non-small cell lung cancer (dated by TCRdb to the early 2020s). The study in broad terms: T cell repertoires of more than 200 early-stage NSCLC patients were analyzed, with tumors being compared against uninvolved tumor-adjacent lungs. The cohort comprised some 220 treatment-naïve NSCLC patients with resected, localized lung tumors. A mean age of roughly 64 years was recorded for the NSCLC patients, of whom roughly 130 were male and 90 to 110 were female. Here is what the overall study found, with its caveats: The highest T cell clonality was observed in uninvolved tumor-adjacent lung, where clonality exceeded that of tumor, suggesting that antigenic responses were more focused in uninvolved tumor-adjacent lung. Of the top 100 tumor clones, a median of around 57 were detected in paired uninvolved adjacent lung; under 35 were also among that lung's top 100. Because of the exploratory design, TCR variables were selected using unadjusted p-values without false-discovery rate correction. Higher blood T cell density associated with longer overall survival, while higher adjacent-lung clonality associated with shorter survival. Because multi-region tumor sequencing was not performed, intratumor heterogeneity could not be ruled out.

The sequence was obtained from a male donor aged 60 or over with stage III lung adenocarcinoma. Recombination linked TRBV15 to TRBJ2-1, with TRBD2 as a weak D call on 7 bases. Sequenced material: peripheral blood, taken before any cancer treatment. The DNA sequence is as follows: TGTGCCACCAGCAGGGATAAGGGGGGGCTCAATGAGCAGTTCTTC. This translates into CATSRDKGGLNEQFF.